This is a list of T cell receptor beta chains from one sample in a study of cytomegalovirus exposure and HLA in healthy donors. Data came from immunoSEQ multiplex PCR; TCRdb stores just in-frame clones and leaves some out. The data hold over 150,000 clones, with 84% observed a single time. The specimen sequenced was PBMCs. The receptor set was obtained from a man aged 18 to 30 in good health and CMV-seronegative. CDR3s include the opening cysteine and the closing phenylalanine or tryptophan. A D gene is named only where the DNA matches it firmly. Clone size is shown for a subset of rows, as once, few, many or a class of expanded clone.

v_gene: TRBV5-1; j_gene: TRBJ2-5; d_gene: .; abundance: .; CDR3aa: CASSSTGPPGTQYF; CDR3nt: TGCGCCAGCAGCTCCACAGGGCCGCCCGGGACCCAGTACTTC
v_gene: TRBV27; j_gene: TRBJ2-4; d_gene: TRBD2; abundance: .; CDR3aa: CASSPRLGGPGRRIQYF; CDR3nt: TGTGCCAGCAGTCCGCGGCTGGGAGGGCCGGGGAGGCGCATTCAGTACTTC
v_gene: TRBV28; j_gene: TRBJ1-3; d_gene: .; abundance: .; CDR3aa: CASNSPAGSGNTIYF; CDR3nt: TGTGCCAGCAACTCCCCTGCTGGCTCTGGAAACACCATATATTTT
v_gene: TRBV6-1; j_gene: TRBJ2-1; d_gene: .; abundance: .; CDR3aa: CASRGGIYNEQFF; CDR3nt: TGTGCCAGCAGGGGCGGGATCTACAATGAGCAGTTCTTC
v_gene: TRBV28; j_gene: TRBJ1-2; d_gene: .; abundance: .; CDR3aa: CASSSVGVHYGYTF; CDR3nt: TGTGCCAGCAGTTCCGTAGGGGTTCACTATGGCTACACCTTC
v_gene: TRBV7-9; j_gene: TRBJ1-2; d_gene: TRBD1; abundance: .; CDR3aa: CASSTGQGENYGYTF; CDR3nt: TGTGCCAGCAGCACGGGACAGGGGGAAAACTATGGCTACACCTTC
v_gene: TRBV6-5; j_gene: TRBJ2-5; d_gene: TRBD2; abundance: .; CDR3aa: CASSFLGGGEQYF; CDR3nt: TGTGCCAGCAGCTTTTTGGGTGGGGGGGAGCAGTACTTC
v_gene: TRBV7-9; j_gene: TRBJ1-5; d_gene: .; abundance: .; CDR3aa: CASSTMDSPGQPQHF; CDR3nt: TGTGCCAGCAGCACGATGGACAGCCCGGGGCAGCCCCAGCATTTT
v_gene: TRBV7-9; j_gene: TRBJ2-1; d_gene: .; abundance: .; CDR3aa: CATTLYQAEQFF; CDR3nt: TGTGCCACCACTTTATATCAGGCTGAGCAGTTCTTC
v_gene: TRBV19; j_gene: TRBJ1-1; d_gene: .; abundance: .; CDR3aa: CASIAGIAEAFF; CDR3nt: TGTGCCAGTATCGCGGGGATAGCTGAAGCTTTCTTT
v_gene: TRBV25-1; j_gene: TRBJ1-5; d_gene: TRBD1; abundance: .; CDR3aa: CASSETGGSNQPQHF; CDR3nt: TGTGCCAGCAGTGAGACAGGGGGGAGCAATCAGCCCCAGCATTTT
v_gene: TRBV4-3; j_gene: TRBJ2-2; d_gene: .; abundance: few; CDR3aa: CASSPPNPTLAGELFF; CDR3nt: TGCGCCAGCAGCCCCCCGAATCCTACTCTAGCCGGGGAGCTGTTTTTT
v_gene: TRBV5-6; j_gene: TRBJ2-3; d_gene: TRBD2; abundance: .; CDR3aa: CASSYSGYTDTQYF; CDR3nt: TGTGCCAGCAGCTATAGCGGGTACACAGATACGCAGTATTTT
v_gene: TRBV20-1; j_gene: TRBJ1-1; d_gene: .; abundance: .; CDR3aa: CSALDGVGGFF; CDR3nt: TGCAGTGCCTTGGACGGGGTGGGTGGTTTCTTT
v_gene: TRBV7-8; j_gene: TRBJ1-5; d_gene: TRBD1; abundance: .; CDR3aa: CASSYGQGEYSNQPQHF; CDR3nt: TGTGCCAGCAGCTATGGACAGGGGGAATATAGCAATCAGCCCCAGCATTTT
v_gene: TRBV27; j_gene: TRBJ1-4; d_gene: TRBD1; abundance: .; CDR3aa: CASRDHRGVNEKLFF; CDR3nt: TGTGCCAGCAGAGACCACAGGGGGGTCAATGAAAAACTGTTTTTT
v_gene: TRBV2; j_gene: TRBJ2-2; d_gene: .; abundance: few; CDR3aa: CASRVRVLTGELFF; CDR3nt: TGTGCCAGCAGAGTCCGGGTCCTCACCGGGGAGCTGTTTTTT
v_gene: TRBV7-9; j_gene: TRBJ1-1; d_gene: .; abundance: .; CDR3aa: CASSLARQGKSGTEAFF; CDR3nt: TGTGCCAGCAGCTTAGCGCGGCAGGGGAAGTCGGGCACTGAAGCTTTCTTT
v_gene: TRBV27; j_gene: TRBJ2-1; d_gene: TRBD1; abundance: .; CDR3aa: CASSWVYRGPSYNEQFF; CDR3nt: TGTGCCAGCAGTTGGGTCTACAGGGGTCCATCCTACAATGAGCAGTTCTTC
v_gene: TRBV18; j_gene: TRBJ2-7; d_gene: .; abundance: .; CDR3aa: CASSWGFYEQYF; CDR3nt: TGTGCCAGCTCGTGGGGCTTCTACGAGCAGTACTTC
v_gene: TRBV29-1; j_gene: TRBJ2-5; d_gene: .; abundance: .; CDR3aa: CSVQGQQGIETQYF; CDR3nt: TGCAGCGTCCAAGGACAACAGGGAATCGAGACCCAGTACTTC
v_gene: TRBV9; j_gene: TRBJ2-7; d_gene: .; abundance: .; CDR3aa: CASSVVLAREQYF; CDR3nt: TGTGCCAGCAGCGTAGTGCTAGCGCGCGAGCAGTACTTC
v_gene: TRBV4-3; j_gene: TRBJ2-7; d_gene: TRBD2; abundance: .; CDR3aa: CASSQERPGLAGRYEQYF; CDR3nt: TGCGCCAGCAGCCAAGAAAGGCCGGGACTAGCGGGACGCTACGAGCAGTACTTC
v_gene: TRBV2; j_gene: TRBJ1-2; d_gene: .; abundance: .; CDR3aa: CASSETTEYTF; CDR3nt: TGTGCCAGCAGTGAAACGACAGAATACACCTTC
v_gene: TRBV7-3; j_gene: TRBJ2-7; d_gene: TRBD2; abundance: .; CDR3aa: CASSLRGGPPYEQYF; CDR3nt: TGTGCCAGCAGCTTGCGCGGGGGGCCTCCCTACGAGCAGTACTTC
v_gene: TRBV18; j_gene: TRBJ1-5; d_gene: .; abundance: .; CDR3aa: CASSPEIEGGNQPQHF; CDR3nt: TGTGCCAGCTCACCCGAAATAGAAGGGGGCAATCAGCCCCAGCATTTT
v_gene: TRBV5-6; j_gene: TRBJ2-2; d_gene: .; abundance: .; CDR3aa: CASSQVGELFF; CDR3nt: TGTGCCAGCAGCCAGGTGGGGGAGCTGTTTTTT
v_gene: TRBV27; j_gene: TRBJ2-5; d_gene: .; abundance: .; CDR3aa: CASTGSGKNKETQYF; CDR3nt: TGTGCCAGCACCGGATCGGGGAAAAATAAAGAGACCCAGTACTTC
v_gene: TRBV5-1; j_gene: TRBJ2-5; d_gene: TRBD2; abundance: .; CDR3aa: CASRPGGTETQYF; CDR3nt: TGCGCCAGCAGGCCGGGGGGGACAGAGACCCAGTACTTC
v_gene: TRBV7-9; j_gene: TRBJ2-2; d_gene: .; abundance: .; CDR3aa: CASSLRPGRTGELFF; CDR3nt: TGTGCCAGCAGCTTACGGCCAGGGCGGACCGGGGAGCTGTTTTTT
v_gene: TRBV27; j_gene: TRBJ1-2; d_gene: .; abundance: .; CDR3aa: CASSSGQRYGYTF; CDR3nt: TGTGCCAGCAGTTCAGGACAGCGCTATGGCTACACCTTC
v_gene: TRBV2; j_gene: TRBJ1-2; d_gene: TRBD1; abundance: .; CDR3aa: CASTQTGQGNYGYTF; CDR3nt: TGTGCCAGCACCCAGACCGGACAGGGAAACTATGGCTACACCTTC
v_gene: TRBV2; j_gene: TRBJ2-1; d_gene: .; abundance: once; CDR3aa: CASEGVPFF; CDR3nt: TGTGCCAGCGAGGGAGTCCCGTTCTTC
v_gene: TRBV6-1; j_gene: TRBJ2-7; d_gene: .; abundance: .; CDR3aa: CASSPPQVYEQYF; CDR3nt: TGTGCCAGCAGCCCCCCCCAGGTCTACGAGCAGTACTTC
v_gene: TRBV19; j_gene: TRBJ1-1; d_gene: .; abundance: .; CDR3aa: CASSLGQGGNTEAFF; CDR3nt: TGTGCCAGTAGCTTGGGCCAGGGCGGGAACACTGAAGCTTTCTTT
v_gene: TRBV7-8; j_gene: TRBJ2-3; d_gene: .; abundance: .; CDR3aa: CASSLRGSTDTQYF; CDR3nt: TGTGCCAGCAGCCTCAGGGGTAGCACAGATACGCAGTATTTT
v_gene: TRBV7-8; j_gene: TRBJ1-2; d_gene: TRBD1; abundance: .; CDR3aa: CASSPLPPSQGAGYGYTF; CDR3nt: TGTGCCAGCAGCCCACTTCCCCCTTCTCAGGGGGCTGGCTATGGCTACACCTTC
v_gene: TRBV29-1; j_gene: TRBJ1-5; d_gene: .; abundance: .; CDR3aa: CSVGGGGNQPQHF; CDR3nt: TGCAGCGTTGGTGGAGGCGGCAATCAGCCCCAGCATTTT
v_gene: TRBV5-6; j_gene: TRBJ2-1; d_gene: TRBD2; abundance: .; CDR3aa: CASSSEGTTYNEQFF; CDR3nt: TGTGCCAGCAGCTCCGAAGGGACTACCTACAATGAGCAGTTCTTC
v_gene: TRBV9; j_gene: TRBJ1-1; d_gene: .; abundance: .; CDR3aa: CASSNSGNLNTEAFF; CDR3nt: TGTGCCAGCAGCAACTCAGGGAACCTGAACACTGAAGCTTTCTTT
v_gene: TRBV4-1; j_gene: TRBJ2-4; d_gene: TRBD2; abundance: .; CDR3aa: CASSQAGGSGHIQYF; CDR3nt: TGCGCCAGCAGCCAAGCTGGCGGGAGCGGGCACATTCAGTACTTC
v_gene: TRBV14; j_gene: TRBJ1-2; d_gene: .; abundance: .; CDR3aa: CASSQGTGPNYGYTF; CDR3nt: TGTGCCAGCAGCCAAGGAACAGGACCTAACTATGGCTACACCTTC
v_gene: TRBV5-1; j_gene: TRBJ1-1; d_gene: TRBD1; abundance: .; CDR3aa: CASSEDRDTEAFF; CDR3nt: TGCGCCAGCAGCGAGGACAGGGACACTGAAGCTTTCTTT
v_gene: TRBV7-3; j_gene: TRBJ1-1; d_gene: .; abundance: .; CDR3aa: CASSLEMNTEAFF; CDR3nt: TGTGCCAGCAGCTTAGAGATGAACACTGAAGCTTTCTTT
v_gene: TRBV19; j_gene: TRBJ1-5; d_gene: .; abundance: .; CDR3aa: CASSIFREAQPQHF; CDR3nt: TGTGCCAGTAGTATATTCAGGGAAGCTCAGCCCCAGCATTTT
v_gene: TRBV7-6; j_gene: TRBJ2-7; d_gene: .; abundance: .; CDR3aa: CASSLESSSSYEQYF; CDR3nt: TGTGCCAGCAGCTTAGAGTCTTCTAGCTCCTACGAGCAGTACTTC
v_gene: TRBV7-9; j_gene: TRBJ2-5; d_gene: TRBD1; abundance: .; CDR3aa: CASSLNRGYEETQYF; CDR3nt: TGTGCCAGCAGCTTGAACAGGGGGTATGAAGAGACCCAGTACTTC
v_gene: TRBV30; j_gene: TRBJ2-1; d_gene: .; abundance: .; CDR3aa: CAWGRERDSNEQFF; CDR3nt: TGTGCCTGGGGCCGGGAGCGAGACTCGAATGAGCAGTTCTTC
v_gene: TRBV2; j_gene: TRBJ1-1; d_gene: TRBD1; abundance: .; CDR3aa: CASRAGTGVPRGNTEAFF; CDR3nt: TGTGCCAGCAGGGCCGGGACAGGTGTGCCGAGGGGTAACACTGAAGCTTTCTTT
v_gene: TRBV29-1; j_gene: TRBJ1-1; d_gene: .; abundance: .; CDR3aa: CSVSGGNTEAFF; CDR3nt: TGCAGCGTTAGTGGGGGCAACACTGAAGCTTTCTTT
v_gene: TRBV5-1; j_gene: TRBJ2-7; d_gene: .; abundance: .; CDR3aa: CASSLASWRGAYEQYF; CDR3nt: TGCGCCAGCAGCTTGGCTTCGTGGAGGGGTGCCTACGAGCAGTACTTC
v_gene: TRBV29-1; j_gene: TRBJ2-5; d_gene: .; abundance: .; CDR3aa: CSYGGRETQYF; CDR3nt: TGCAGCTACGGGGGGCGGGAGACCCAGTACTTC
v_gene: TRBV27; j_gene: TRBJ1-6; d_gene: TRBD1; abundance: once; CDR3aa: CASSRSGQGIDNSPLHF; CDR3nt: TGTGCCAGCAGTCGTTCGGGACAGGGTATAGACAATTCACCCCTCCACTTT
v_gene: TRBV7-3; j_gene: TRBJ2-1; d_gene: TRBD1; abundance: .; CDR3aa: CASSLARGPYNEQFF; CDR3nt: TGTGCCAGCAGCTTAGCCAGGGGGCCATACAATGAGCAGTTCTTC
v_gene: TRBV4-1; j_gene: TRBJ2-1; d_gene: .; abundance: .; CDR3aa: CASSHRDSPYNEQFF; CDR3nt: TGCGCCAGCAGCCACCGGGACTCCCCCTACAATGAGCAGTTCTTC
v_gene: TRBV7-9; j_gene: TRBJ2-7; d_gene: TRBD1; abundance: .; CDR3aa: CASSTSLKGTEKFSYEQYF; CDR3nt: TGTGCCAGCAGCACTAGTTTAAAAGGGACAGAAAAATTTTCCTACGAGCAGTACTTC
v_gene: TRBV28; j_gene: TRBJ2-7; d_gene: TRBD2; abundance: .; CDR3aa: CASNILAGVNEQYF; CDR3nt: TGTGCCAGCAATATATTAGCGGGAGTGAACGAGCAGTACTTC
v_gene: TRBV2; j_gene: TRBJ2-1; d_gene: .; abundance: .; CDR3aa: CASSVWDVVSWENNEQFF; CDR3nt: TGTGCCAGCAGTGTTTGGGATGTGGTTTCGTGGGAGAACAATGAGCAGTTCTTC
v_gene: TRBV5-4; j_gene: TRBJ1-2; d_gene: TRBD1; abundance: .; CDR3aa: CASSPPQGAGYGYTF; CDR3nt: TGTGCCAGCAGCCCCCCTCAGGGGGCTGGCTATGGCTACACCTTC
v_gene: TRBV4-2; j_gene: TRBJ1-1; d_gene: .; abundance: .; CDR3aa: CASSQGSSAFF; CDR3nt: TGTGCCAGCAGCCAAGGCAGTTCAGCTTTCTTT